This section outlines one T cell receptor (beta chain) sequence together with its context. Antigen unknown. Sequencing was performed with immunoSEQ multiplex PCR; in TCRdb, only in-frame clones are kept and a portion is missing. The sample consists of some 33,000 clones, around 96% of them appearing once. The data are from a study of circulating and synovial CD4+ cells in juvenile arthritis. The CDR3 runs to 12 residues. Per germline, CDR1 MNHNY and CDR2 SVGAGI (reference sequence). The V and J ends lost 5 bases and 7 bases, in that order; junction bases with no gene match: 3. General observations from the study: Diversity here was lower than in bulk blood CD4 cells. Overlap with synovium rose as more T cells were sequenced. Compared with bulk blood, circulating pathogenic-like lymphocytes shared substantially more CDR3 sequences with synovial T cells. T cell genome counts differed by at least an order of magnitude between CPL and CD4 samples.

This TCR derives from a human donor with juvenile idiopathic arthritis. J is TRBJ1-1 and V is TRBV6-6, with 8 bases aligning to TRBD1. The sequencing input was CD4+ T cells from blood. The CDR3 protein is CASSRQGREAFF. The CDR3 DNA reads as TGTGCCAGCAGTAGACAGGGGCGTGAAGCTTTCTTT.